The clone carrying this TCR beta chain appeared once. No antigen is known for it. The sample belongs to a study of Ad26.COV2.S vaccination and SARS-CoV-2 variants. Whole-study findings and limits: Researchers cautioned that TCR breadth and depth analyses may have underestimated total T cell responses.

Indicated treatment: around 19 received Ad26.COV2.S at low or high dose, single or two shots; 5 received placebo; per-sample allocation not given. Following the first vaccine or placebo injection, samples were taken on day 63. The study used a vaccine consisting of an Ad26 vector that expressed Wuhan-strain SARS-CoV-2 spike. This table comes from immunoSEQ multiplex PCR, and its TCRdb copy is limited to in-frame clones, with some not included. The sample holds around 300,000 clones, around 89% seen once. The CDR3 is 16 residues long. V gave up 0 bases and J gave up 6 bases, with 15 bases separating them. Germline-derived CDR1 and CDR2 are SGDLS and YYNGEE.

V and J are TRBV9 and TRBJ2-2; D gene unclear. Sequencing was performed on peripheral blood, taken in a trial of Ad26.COV2.S vaccine versus placebo. The receptor was derived from a person between 18 and 65 years old who received the Ad26.COV2.S COVID-19 vaccine or a placebo. The CDR3 DNA reads TGTGCCAGCAGCGTAGATCTGCGGCCAGAGGCCGGGGAGCTGTTTTTT. It encodes CASSVDLRPEAGELFF.